Below, 7 T cell receptor beta chains from the same sample are listed, as sequenced in a study of shared clonotypes between healthy human individuals. Sequencing was performed with immunoSEQ multiplex PCR; in TCRdb, only in-frame clones are kept and a portion is missing. The repertoire consists of about 180,000 clones, with about 93% occurring once and the leading ten covering 0.067%. Sequences were obtained from naive CD4+ T cells sorted from blood. Stated subset: CD45RA+ positively selected. The receptors derive from a woman aged 25 to 39 in good health.

The rearrangement links TRBV28 to TRBJ1-3; D gene uncertain. V lost 3 bases and J 4 bases, leaving 10 bases between the germline ends. The CDR3 length is 14 residues. Germline lookup yields CDR1 MDHEN and CDR2 SYDVKM. The CDR3 protein is CASSFPASGNTIYF. In DNA form, the CDR3 reads TGTGCCAGCAGTTTTCCAGCGTCGGGAAACACCATATATTTT. The entire variable domain, with the rest obtained from reference TRBV28 and TRBJ1-3, is as follows: DVKVTQSSRYLVKRTGEKVFLECVQDMDHENMFWYRQDPGLGLRLIYFSYDVKMKEKGDIPEGYSVSREKKERFSLILESASTNQTSMYLCASSFPASGNTIYFGEGSWLTVV.

This chain joins TRBV18 and TRBJ2-5; 11 bases match TRBD2. The J call is uncertain, as TRBJ2-7 better fits the DNA end. The CDR3 runs 18 residues. Germline V gene sequence: CDR1 KGHSH, CDR2 LQKENI. CDR3 DNA: TGTGCCAGCTCACCACCGGGCCTAGCGGGAGGCACGGGGAACGAGCAGTACTTC. Its translation is CASSPPGLAGGTGNEQYF.

The rearrangement uses TRBV19 and TRBJ2-1; possible D gene TRBD1, 6 bases. In germline, CDR1 is LNHDA, CDR2 SQIVND (reference sequence). This CDR3 region has 14 residues. Trimming stripped 1 base from V and 2 bases from J, with 6 bases between. The CDR3 nucleotides read TGTGCCAGTAGTATAGGGACAGCCTACAATGAGCAGTTCTTC. It translates to CASSIGTAYNEQFF.

V gene TRBV5-3 combines with J gene TRBJ1-2; D may be TRBD1 (6 bases). TRBV5-3 qualifies as an ORF whose function is uncertain. Trimming removed 5 bases at V and 4 bases at J, with 24 bases between. The CDR3 is 17 residues long. CDR3 amino acids: CARSYPGHLRGFYGYTF. CDR3 sequence (DNA): TGTGCCAGAAGTTACCCGGGACACCTAAGGGGGTTCTATGGCTACACCTTC.

Here the CDR3 reads CASSQEGSLGSGYTF. The CDR3 DNA reads as TGTGCCAGCAGCCAAGAGGGGTCCTTAGGGTCCGGCTACACCTTC. V and J are TRBV14 and TRBJ1-2, with unresolved D. This CDR3 has 15 residues. V was pared by 0 bases and J by 8 bases, with 16 bases between. Germline V lookup: CDR1 SGHDN, CDR2 FVKESK.

The CDR3 DNA sequence: TGTGCCAGCAGCTTAGGGACTAGCGGGGGAGAGACCCAGTACTTC. This gives the protein CASSLGTSGGETQYF. The chain has TRBV11-2 and TRBJ2-5; TRBD2 matches at 13 bases. This CDR3 is built from 15 residues. V was clipped by 1 base and J by 4 bases; unmatched bases: 0. Germline-derived CDR1 and CDR2 are SGHAT and FQNNGV.

This chain joins TRBV7-9 and TRBJ2-5; 11 bases fit TRBD2. From germline, CDR1 is SEHNR and CDR2 FQNEAQ (reference sequence). The CDR3 covers 17 residues. V shed 5 bases and J 2 bases; nucleotides not matched to a gene: 10. The DNA of the CDR3 is TGTGCCAGCAGCGCCTTTCCGGGACTAGCGGTTCAAGAGACCCAGTACTTC. Amino acid sequence: CASSAFPGLAVQETQYF.